These 2 T cell receptor beta chains were all obtained from the same sample, sequenced in a study of blood T cell repertoires in COVID-19. The table came from immunoSEQ multiplex PCR; TCRdb's copy has only in-frame clones and leaves some out. The sample has about 400,000 clones, around nine tenths seen once; the top ten hold 3%. The sequencing input was peripheral blood. The receptor set was obtained from a human donor in a cohort sampled during active COVID-19.

This chain links TRBV7-2 with TRBJ1-1; TRBD1 matches 8 bases. V dropped 5 bases and J dropped 11; count of bases not matched to a gene: 7. This CDR3 region has 12 residues. CDR1 and CDR2 (germline): SGHTA, FQGNSA. CDR3 residues: CASSRDRQGAFF. The CDR3 region has the DNA TGTGCCAGCAGCCGCGACCGACAGGGGGCTTTCTTT.

The gene calls are TRBV5-5 and TRBJ2-7, with 9 positions matching TRBD2. J lost 6 bases, V lost 1 base, and 8 bases had no gene match. The CDR3 has 15 amino acids. From germline, CDR1 is SGHKS and CDR2 YYEKEE (reference sequence). Written as DNA, the CDR3 is TGTGCCAGCAGCTTGTCTCTGACTAGCGGATCCGAGCAGTACTTC. Residues: CASSLSLTSGSEQYF.